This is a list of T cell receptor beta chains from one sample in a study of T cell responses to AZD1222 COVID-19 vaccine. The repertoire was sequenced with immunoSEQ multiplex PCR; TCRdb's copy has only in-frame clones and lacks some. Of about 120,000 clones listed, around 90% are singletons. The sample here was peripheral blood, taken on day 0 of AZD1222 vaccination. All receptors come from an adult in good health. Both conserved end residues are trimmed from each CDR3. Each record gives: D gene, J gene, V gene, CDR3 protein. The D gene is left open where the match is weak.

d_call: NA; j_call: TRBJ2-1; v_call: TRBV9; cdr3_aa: ASSVGDEQF
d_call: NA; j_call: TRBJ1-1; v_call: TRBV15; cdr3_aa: ATSRDYSHNTEAF
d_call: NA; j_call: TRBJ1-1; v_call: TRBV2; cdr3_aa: AGSRQENTEAF
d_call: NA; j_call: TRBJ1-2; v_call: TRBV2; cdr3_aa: ASSVFRGQSGYT
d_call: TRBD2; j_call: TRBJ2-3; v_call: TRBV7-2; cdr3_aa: ASSLSAGVAADTQY
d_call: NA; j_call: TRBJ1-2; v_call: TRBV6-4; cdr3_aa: ASSEASSGGYT
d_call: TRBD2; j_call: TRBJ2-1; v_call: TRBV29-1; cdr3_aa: SDGLAGGGEQF
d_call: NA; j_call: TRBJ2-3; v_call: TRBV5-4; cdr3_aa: ASIPDHRVGDTQY
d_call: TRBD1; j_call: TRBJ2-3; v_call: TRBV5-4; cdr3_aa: ADRTGPEGADTQY
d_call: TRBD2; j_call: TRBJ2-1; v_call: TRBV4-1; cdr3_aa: ASSQTGTSPGNEQF